Shown below are 2 T cell receptor beta chains from a single sample sequenced in a study of T cell responses to AZD1222 COVID-19 vaccine. The protocol was immunoSEQ multiplex PCR, while the TCRdb copy is restricted to in-frame clones and leaves out a portion. The data contain about 92,000 clones, about nine tenths of them singletons. The specimen comprised peripheral blood, sampled on day 0 of AZD1222 vaccination. These receptors were taken from an adult in good health.

The chain couples TRBV4-1 to TRBJ2-1, with unresolved D. The CDR3 totals 15 residues. The V gene's germline CDR1 is MGHRA and CDR2 YSYEKL. The V end was cut by 1 base, the J end by 4 bases, with 11 bases between. CDR3 nucleotides: TGCGCCAGCAGCCAAGTCAGTGCGTCTTACAATGAGCAGTTCTTC. Its protein is CASSQVSASYNEQFF.

CDR3 residues: CASSHTRTGVDGNQPQHF. CDR3 coding DNA: TGTGCCAGCAGCCATACCCGGACAGGGGTAGATGGCAATCAGCCCCAGCATTTT. V usage is TRBV4-2 and J usage is TRBJ1-5; 9 nucleotides line up with TRBD1. With V trimmed by 3 bases and J by 2 bases, 11 bases remained unmatched. The CDR3 has 18 residues. Germline values: CDR1 LGHNA, CDR2 YNFKEQ.